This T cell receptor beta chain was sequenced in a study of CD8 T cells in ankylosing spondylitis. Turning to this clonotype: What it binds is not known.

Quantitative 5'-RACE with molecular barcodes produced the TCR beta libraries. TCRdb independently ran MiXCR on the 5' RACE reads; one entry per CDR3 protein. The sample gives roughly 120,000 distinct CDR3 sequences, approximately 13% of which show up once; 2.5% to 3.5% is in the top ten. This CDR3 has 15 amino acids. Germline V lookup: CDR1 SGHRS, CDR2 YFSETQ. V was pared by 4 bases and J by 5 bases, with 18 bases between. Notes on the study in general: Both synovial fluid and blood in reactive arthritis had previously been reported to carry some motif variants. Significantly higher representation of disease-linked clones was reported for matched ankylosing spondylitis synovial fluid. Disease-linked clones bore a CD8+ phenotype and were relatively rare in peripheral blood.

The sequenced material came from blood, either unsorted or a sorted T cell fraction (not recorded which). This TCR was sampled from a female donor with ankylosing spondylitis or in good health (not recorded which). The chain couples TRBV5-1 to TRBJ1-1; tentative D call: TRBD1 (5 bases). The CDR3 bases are TGCGCCAGCAGCACTGAGACGCCCAGGGAGACTGAAGCTTTCTTT. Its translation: CASSTETPRETEAFF. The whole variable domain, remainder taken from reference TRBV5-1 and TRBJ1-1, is KAGVTQTPRYLIKTRGQQVTLSCSPISGHRSVSWYQQTPGQGLQFLFEYFSETQRNKGNFPGRFSGRQFSNSRSEMNVSTLELGDSALYLCASSTETPRETEAFFGQGTRLTVV.